This T cell receptor (beta chain) was captured in a study of control samples from healthy donors and cancer patients. The CDR3 is 15 amino acids. In germline, CDR1 is SGHDT, CDR2 YYEEEE. Trimming cost V 1 base and J 4 bases; bases outside gene matches: 6. Measured with immunoSEQ multiplex PCR; TCRdb has only the in-frame clones, and not every one. The sample shows 110,000 or so clones, roughly 79% of them seen only once. The receptor was isolated from a man aged 18-30 years in good health. Sequencing input: blood. The chain employs TRBV5-6 and TRBJ2-5; TRBD1 matches 8 bases. Here the CDR3 DNA reads TGTGCCAGCAGCTTGAGGGCAGGGGGCGTAGAGACCCAGTACTTC. Protein sequence: CASSLRAGGVETQYF. Combining the CDR3 with reference TRBV5-6 and TRBJ2-5 gives the whole variable domain DAGVTQSPTHLIKTRGQQVTLRCSPKSGHDTVSWYQQALGQGPQFIFQYYEEEERQRGNFPDRFSGHQFPNYSSELNVNALLLGDSALYLCASSLRAGGVETQYFGPGTRLLVL.